This T cell receptor beta chain was sequenced for a study of blood T cell repertoires in COVID-19. For the study at large: Both acute and convalescent COVID-19 samples were obtained from the United States, Italy and Spain. T cells, B-cell-depleted T cells, or PBMCs provided the cDNA or gDNA that served as material.

As originally analysed: The assay estimated nucleated cells by amplifying reference gene primers. Some clones are missing from TCRdb's copy, which holds only in-frame ones; the method was immunoSEQ multiplex PCR. The V and J calls and clone size were taken over from that table, and D and trimming were inferred from the DNA. The top ten hold around 1.2% of the sample, which has more than 250,000 clones, about four fifths seen once. The V gene's germline CDR1 is SGHTA and CDR2 FQGNSA. The CDR3 has 13 residues. The V gene end was trimmed by 5 bases and the J gene end by 3 bases; junction bases not matched to a gene: 2. A single count supports this clone.

Sequencing was carried out using peripheral blood. The chain joins TRBV7-2 to TRBJ2-7; 9 bases line up with TRBD1. This receptor was obtained from a woman in her forties or fifties with acute or convalescent COVID-19. CDR3 sequence (DNA): TGTGCCAGCAGCACAGGGGGCGTCTACGAGCAGTACTTC. Translation gives CASSTGGVYEQYF.